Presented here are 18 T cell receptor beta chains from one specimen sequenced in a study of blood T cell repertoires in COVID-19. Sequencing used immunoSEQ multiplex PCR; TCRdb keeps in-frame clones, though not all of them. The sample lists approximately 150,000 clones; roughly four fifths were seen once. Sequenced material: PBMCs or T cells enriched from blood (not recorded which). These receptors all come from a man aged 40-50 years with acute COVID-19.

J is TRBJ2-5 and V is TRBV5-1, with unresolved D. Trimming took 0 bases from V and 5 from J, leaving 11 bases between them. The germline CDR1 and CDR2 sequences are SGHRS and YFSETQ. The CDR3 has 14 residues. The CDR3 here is CASSLAQNGETQYF. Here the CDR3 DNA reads TGCGCCAGCAGCTTGGCCCAAAACGGGGAGACCCAGTACTTC. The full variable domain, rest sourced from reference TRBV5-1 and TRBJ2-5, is KAGVTQTPRYLIKTRGQQVTLSCSPISGHRSVSWYQQTPGQGLQFLFEYFSETQRNKGNFPGRFSGRQFSNSRSEMNVSTLELGDSALYLCASSLAQNGETQYFGPGTRLLVL.

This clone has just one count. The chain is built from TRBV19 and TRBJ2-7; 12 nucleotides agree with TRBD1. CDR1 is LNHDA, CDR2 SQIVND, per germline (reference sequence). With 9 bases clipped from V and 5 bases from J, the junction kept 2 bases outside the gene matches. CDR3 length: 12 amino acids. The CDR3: CASRDRGHEQYF. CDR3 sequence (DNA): TGTGCCAGCCGGGACAGGGGGCACGAGCAGTACTTC.

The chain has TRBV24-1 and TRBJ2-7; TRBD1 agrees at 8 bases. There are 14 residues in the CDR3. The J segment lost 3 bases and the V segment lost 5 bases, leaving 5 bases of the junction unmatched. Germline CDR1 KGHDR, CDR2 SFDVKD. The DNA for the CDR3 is TGTGCCACCAGTGGACAGGGGACAGGCTACGAGCAGTACTTC. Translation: CATSGQGTGYEQYF.

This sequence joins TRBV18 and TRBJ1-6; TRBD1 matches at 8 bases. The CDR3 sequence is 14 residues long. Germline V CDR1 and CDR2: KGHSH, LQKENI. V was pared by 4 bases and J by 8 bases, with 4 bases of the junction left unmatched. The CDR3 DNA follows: TGTGCCAGCTCACGGACAGGGCGGGATTCACCCCTCCACTTT. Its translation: CASSRTGRDSPLHF.

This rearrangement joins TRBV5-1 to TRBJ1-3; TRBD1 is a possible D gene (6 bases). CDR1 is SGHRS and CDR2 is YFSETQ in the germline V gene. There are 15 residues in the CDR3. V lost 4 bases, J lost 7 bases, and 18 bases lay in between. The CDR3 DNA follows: TGCGCCAGCAGCGCCAGACAGGCTGAATGGAACACCATATATTTT. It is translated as CASSARQAEWNTIYF.

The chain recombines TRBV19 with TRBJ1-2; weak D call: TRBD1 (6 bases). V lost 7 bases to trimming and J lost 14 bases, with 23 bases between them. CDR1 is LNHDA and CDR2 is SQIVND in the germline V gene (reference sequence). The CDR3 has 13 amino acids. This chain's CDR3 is CASTPGGAERLTF. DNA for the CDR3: TGTGCCAGTACCCCGGGGGGGGCGGAACGTTTGACCTTC. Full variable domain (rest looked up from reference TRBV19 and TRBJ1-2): DGGITQSPKYLFRKEGQNVTLSCEQNLNHDAMYWYRQDPGQGLRLIYYSQIVNDFQKGDIAEGYSVSREKKESFPLTVTSAQKNPTAFYLCASTPGGAERLTFGSGTRLTVV.

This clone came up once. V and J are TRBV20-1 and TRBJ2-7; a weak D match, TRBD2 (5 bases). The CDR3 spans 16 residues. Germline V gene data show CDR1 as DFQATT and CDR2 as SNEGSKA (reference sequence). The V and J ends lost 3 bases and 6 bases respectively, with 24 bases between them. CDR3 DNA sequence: TGCAGTGCTAGTCATAATCTTGACGGCGGGTCTGGCGAGCAGTACTTC. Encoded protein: CSASHNLDGGSGEQYF.

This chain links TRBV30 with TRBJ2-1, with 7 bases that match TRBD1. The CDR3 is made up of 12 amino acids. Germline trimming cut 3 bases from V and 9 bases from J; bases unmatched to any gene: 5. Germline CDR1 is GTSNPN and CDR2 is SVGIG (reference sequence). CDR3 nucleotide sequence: TGTGCCTGGAGACACACAGGGGTTGAGCAGTTCTTC. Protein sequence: CAWRHTGVEQFF. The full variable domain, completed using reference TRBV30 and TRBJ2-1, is SQTIHQWPATLVQPVGSPLSLECTVEGTSNPNLYWYRQAAGRGLQLLFYSVGIGQISSEVPQNLSASRPQDRQFILSSKKLLLSDSGFYLCAWRHTGVEQFFGPGTRLTVL.

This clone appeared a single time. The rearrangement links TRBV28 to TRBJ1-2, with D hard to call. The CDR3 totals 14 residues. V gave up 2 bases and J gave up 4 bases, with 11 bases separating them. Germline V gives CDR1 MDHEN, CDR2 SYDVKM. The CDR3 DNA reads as TGTGCCAGCAGTTTAGAGGGAATGGTCTATGGCTACACCTTC. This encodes CASSLEGMVYGYTF.

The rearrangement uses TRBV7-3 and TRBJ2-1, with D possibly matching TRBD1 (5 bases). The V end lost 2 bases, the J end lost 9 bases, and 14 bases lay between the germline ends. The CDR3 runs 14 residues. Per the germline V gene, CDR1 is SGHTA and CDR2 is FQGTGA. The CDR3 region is CASSLGRQRSEQFF. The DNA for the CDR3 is TGTGCCAGCAGCTTAGGACGACAGAGGTCTGAGCAGTTCTTC.

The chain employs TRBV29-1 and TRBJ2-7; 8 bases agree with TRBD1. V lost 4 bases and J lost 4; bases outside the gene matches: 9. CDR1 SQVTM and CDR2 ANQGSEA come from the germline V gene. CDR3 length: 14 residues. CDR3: CSVGDRDRPYEQYF. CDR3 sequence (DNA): TGCAGCGTTGGGGATAGGGACAGGCCGTACGAGCAGTACTTC.

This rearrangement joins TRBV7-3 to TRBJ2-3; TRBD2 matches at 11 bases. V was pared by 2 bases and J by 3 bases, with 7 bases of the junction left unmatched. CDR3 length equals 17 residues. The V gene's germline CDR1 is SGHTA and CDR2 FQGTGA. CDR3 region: CASSLSLAGGGTDTQYF. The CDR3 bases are TGTGCCAGCAGCTTATCTCTAGCGGGAGGAGGAACAGATACGCAGTATTTT. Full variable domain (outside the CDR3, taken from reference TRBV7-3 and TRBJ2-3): GAGVSQTPSNKVTEKGKYVELRCDPISGHTALYWYRQSLGQGPEFLIYFQGTGAADDSGLPNDRFFAVRPEGSVSTLKIQRTERGDSAVYLCASSLSLAGGGTDTQYFGPGTRLTVL.

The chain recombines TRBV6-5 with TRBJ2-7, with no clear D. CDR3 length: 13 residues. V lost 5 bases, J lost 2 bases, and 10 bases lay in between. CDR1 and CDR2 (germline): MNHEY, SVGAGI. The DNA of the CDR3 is TGTGCCAGCAGTCTCCACAGTGCCTACGAGCAGTACTTC. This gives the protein CASSLHSAYEQYF.

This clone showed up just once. The CDR3 loop is CASSALTGTGGDQPQHF. In DNA, the CDR3 is TGTGCCAGCAGTGCCTTGACCGGGACAGGGGGCGATCAGCCCCAGCATTTT. The chain uses TRBV27 and TRBJ1-5, with 12 bases aligning to TRBD1. V lost 5 bases, J lost 5 bases, and 10 bases stayed unmatched. This CDR3 region has 17 residues. Germline assignment: CDR1 MNHEY and CDR2 SMNVEV (reference sequence).

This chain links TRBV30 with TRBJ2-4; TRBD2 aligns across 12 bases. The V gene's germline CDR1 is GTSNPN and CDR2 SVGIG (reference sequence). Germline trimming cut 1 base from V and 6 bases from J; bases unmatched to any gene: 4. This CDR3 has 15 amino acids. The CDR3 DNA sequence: TGTGCCTGGAGTGGGCTAGCGGGGGGGTCAAACATTCAGTACTTC. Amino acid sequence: CAWSGLAGGSNIQYF.

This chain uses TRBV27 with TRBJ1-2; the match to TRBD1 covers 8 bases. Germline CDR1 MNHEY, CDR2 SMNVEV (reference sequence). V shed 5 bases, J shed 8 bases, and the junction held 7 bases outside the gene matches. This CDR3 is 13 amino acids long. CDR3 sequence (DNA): TGTGCCAGCAGTCAGGGGGCTTACGGGGGCTACACCTTC. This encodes CASSQGAYGGYTF.

CDR3 DNA: TGTGCCATCACTAGTAGTGAGGGAAACACCATATATTTT. Protein sequence: CAITSSEGNTIYF. The chain has TRBV10-3 and TRBJ1-3; unclear D gene. CDR1 ENHRY and CDR2 SYGVKD come from the germline V gene. V was trimmed by 7 bases and J by 4 bases, leaving 11 bases between them. The CDR3 covers 13 residues.

The CDR3 nucleotides read TGTGCCAGCAAACTGGGGAGCTCCTACGAGCAGTACTTC. This encodes CASKLGSSYEQYF. V gene TRBV6-5 combines with J gene TRBJ2-7; perhaps TRBD2 as D (5 bases). The CDR3 is 13 residues long. Germline CDR1 MNHEY, CDR2 SVGAGI. Trimming cost V 7 bases and J 0 bases, with 10 bases left between them.